One and the same sample provided the 20 T cell receptor beta chains below, sequenced in a study of T cell clonality in common variable immunodeficiency. Study-wide findings and caveats: Common variable immunodeficiency TCR beta sequences reportedly had fewer deletions and N-nucleotide insertions.

These receptors have no known antigen. Sequencing was performed with immunoSEQ multiplex PCR; in TCRdb, only in-frame clones are kept and a portion is missing. The sample holds about 33,000 clones, and no clone turns up only once. The specimen was peripheral blood mononuclear cells. These receptor sequences come from a human donor with common variable immunodeficiency.

This clone was found many times. The CDR3: CSARDREKLFF. The sequenced CDR3 bases are TGCAGTGCTAGAGACCGTGAAAAA. The chain recombines TRBV20-1 with TRBJ1-4; D is ambiguous. The read stops 3 residues short of the end of the CDR3; the missing end is completed from the germline J gene. The V gene lost 0 bases and the J gene lost 7 bases, with 3 bases spanning the gap. This CDR3 spans 11 amino acids. Germline lookup yields CDR1 DFQATT and CDR2 SNEGSKA (reference sequence).

This clone was counted many times. The read terminates 3 residues before the CDR3 end, so the remaining end is supplied by the germline J gene. This chain uses TRBV5-1 with TRBJ2-1; 8 bases map to TRBD2. The CDR3 length is 16 residues. The germline V gene encodes CDR1 SGHRS and CDR2 YFSETQ. V was pared by 6 bases and J by 5 bases, with 13 bases of the junction left unmatched. The sequenced CDR3 bases are TGCGCCAGCAACACACGTGCGGGAGGAGCCCACAATGAG. It is translated as CASNTRAGGAHNE. The full CDR3 reads CASNTRAGGAHNEQFF.

This clone occurred many times. The read ends 3 residues before the CDR3 terminus; that terminus is restored from the germline J gene. The chain combines TRBV7-3 with TRBJ2-5, with 10 nucleotides matching TRBD2. CDR1 SGHTA and CDR2 FQGTGA come from the germline V gene. The junction had 2 bases not matched to a gene; V was cut back by 5 bases and J by 5 bases. CDR3 size: 13 residues. The DNA read from the CDR3 is TGTGCCAGCAGCCTTAGCGGGGGGGAGACC. It codes for CASSLSGGET. The full CDR3 reads CASSLSGGETQYF.

Worth noting for this clone: The read falls 3 residues short of the CDR3 end, and the missing part is taken from the germline J gene. The chain couples TRBV7-6 to TRBJ2-7; D not resolved. CDR3 length equals 14 residues. Trimming pared 1 base from V and 0 bases from J, leaving 7 bases between. Germline CDR1 and CDR2: SGHVS and FNYEAQ. The covered CDR3 bases are TGTGCCAGCAGCTTAGAACCCAGCTCCTACGAG. It yields the protein CASSLEPSSYE. The whole CDR3 protein is CASSLEPSSYEQYF.

This clone showed up many times. The sequence runs out 3 residues before the end of the CDR3; the remainder is reconstructed from the germline J gene. The chain links TRBV7-9 to TRBJ1-3; TRBD1 aligns across 8 bases. Trimming at V came to 9 bases and at J to 0 bases, leaving 7 bases not matched to a gene. The CDR3 sequence is 15 residues long. The germline V gene encodes CDR1 SEHNR and CDR2 FQNEAQ (reference sequence). The CDR3 region is CASSTGASSGNTIYF. CDR3 bases read: TGTGCCAGTTCGACAGGGGCCTCCTCTGGAAACACC.

The DNA read from the CDR3 is TGTGCCAGTAGCCCTTGGCCCGGGACAGGGACCTACGAG. It codes for CASSPWPGTGTYE. The whole CDR3 sequence is CASSPWPGTGTYEQYF. The V and J genes are TRBV19 and TRBJ2-7; 9 bases fit TRBD1. The CDR3 end is not reached by the read, which stops 3 residues before it; the germline J gene fills it in. This CDR3 is built from 16 residues. V was clipped by 6 bases and J by 2 bases; unmatched bases: 11. In germline, CDR1 is LNHDA, CDR2 SQIVND (reference sequence).

Many counts were recorded for this clone. The part of the CDR3 DNA that was read is TGTGCCAGCAGCGAGACTAGCGGGGGCCAAACTAGCTCCTACAATGAG. This translates into CASSETSGGQTSSYNE. The CDR3, in full, reads CASSETSGGQTSSYNEQFF. V is TRBV2 and J is TRBJ2-1; 12 bases match TRBD2. The read terminates 3 residues before the CDR3 end, so the remaining end is supplied by the germline J gene. Germline V lookup: CDR1 SNHLY, CDR2 FYNNEI. The V and J ends lost 6 bases and 0 bases, in that order; junction bases with no gene match: 12. CDR3 length: 19 residues.

A remark on this clone: The read comes to an end 3 residues before the CDR3 does, leaving the germline J gene to fill in the end. This chain links TRBV19 with TRBJ1-1, with D unclear. With 5 bases removed from V and 0 bases from J, the gap between germline ends came to 7 bases. Germline V gene lookup returns CDR1 LNHDA and CDR2 SQIVND (reference sequence). The CDR3 totals 13 residues. The chain's CDR3 is CASSYSLNTEAFF. The covered CDR3 bases are TGTGCCAGTAGTTACAGCTTGAACACTGAA.

Comments on this clone: The CDR3 is cut off 3 residues early in the read; its end comes from the germline J gene. This chain links TRBV18 with TRBJ2-6; 8 bases are shared with TRBD1. Germline-derived CDR1 and CDR2 are KGHSH and LQKENI. V was clipped by 4 bases and J by 3 bases; unmatched bases: 5. The CDR3 has 16 residues. The covered CDR3 bases are TGTGCCAGCTCACAACCCGACAGGGGTGGGGCCAACGTC. Its translation: CASSQPDRGGANV. The whole CDR3 region reads CASSQPDRGGANVLTF.

The table lists this clone with many counts. From the germline J gene comes the end of the CDR3, since the read stops 3 residues before it. The chain is built from TRBV29-1 and TRBJ1-2; no reliable D call. In germline, CDR1 is SQVTM, CDR2 ANQGSEA. V lost 7 bases, J lost 2 bases, and 14 bases lay in between. The CDR3 consists of 13 residues. The CDR3 DNA, read in part, is TGCAGCGCTGAGGGCGAATACAACTATGGC. Translating gives CSAEGEYNYG. The whole CDR3 is CSAEGEYNYGYTF.

In its sample, this clone was seen many times. The read halts 3 residues ahead of the CDR3 end, with the missing end drawn from the germline J gene. The gene calls are TRBV30 and TRBJ1-1; possibly TRBD1 for D (5 bases). V shed 2 bases and J shed 1 base, with 8 bases lying between them. The CDR3 contains 13 residues. CDR1 is GTSNPN, CDR2 SVGIG, per germline (reference sequence). CDR3 region: CAWSLGRNTEAFF. The sequenced part of the CDR3 DNA is TGTGCCTGGAGTTTGGGGCGGAACACTGAA.

This clone was found many times. Coverage ceases 3 residues before the CDR3 finishes, and the germline J gene fills in the end. This chain joins TRBV13 and TRBJ1-4; the D gene is possibly TRBD1 (5 bases). This CDR3 contains 16 residues. Germline V lookup: CDR1 PRHDT, CDR2 FYEKMQ (reference sequence). Trimming pared 5 bases from V and 7 bases from J, leaving 20 bases between. Here the CDR3 reads CASSQRTEGVFEKLFF. The CDR3 bases that were read are TGTGCCAGCAGCCAACGGACCGAAGGGGTTTTTGAAAAA.

This clone was found a few times. The read stops 3 residues short of the end of the CDR3; the missing end is completed from the germline J gene. The gene calls are TRBV30 and TRBJ1-2; tentatively, D is TRBD1 (5 bases). The CDR3 spans 13 residues. The V gene's germline CDR1 is GTSNPN and CDR2 SVGIG (reference sequence). V was trimmed by 0 bases and J by 7 bases, leaving 12 bases between them. The CDR3 reads CAWSVAGSSGYTF. The covered CDR3 bases are TGTGCCTGGAGTGTGGCAGGGAGTAGTGGC.

This clone has more than one count but fewer than ten. The read gets to within 3 residues of the CDR3 end, and the germline J gene fills in the rest. The chain joins TRBV7-2 to TRBJ1-1; TRBD1 is a possible D gene (5 bases). The CDR3 is made up of 13 amino acids. Germline CDR1 SGHTA, CDR2 FQGNSA. The CDR3 region is CASSLGTTPQAFF. Incomplete CDR3 DNA: TGTGCCAGCAGCTTAGGGACAACTCCTCAA.

This clone has ten or more counts. The CDR3 goes on 3 residues after the read ends, and that part is filled in from the germline J gene. The V gene is TRBV2, the J gene TRBJ2-5, with unresolved D. Between the trimmed V and J ends, which lost 1 base and 4 bases, there was a span of 4 bases. There are 12 residues in the CDR3. Germline CDR1 reads SNHLY; CDR2 reads FYNNEI. The CDR3 DNA, read in part, is TGTGCCAGCAGTGAAGAGCGAGAGACC. Residues: CASSEERET. The entire CDR3 protein is CASSEERETQYF.

The sample holds a few counts of this clone. With the read ending 3 residues before the CDR3 end, the germline J gene is used to fill in that end. The chain has TRBV18 and TRBJ2-2, with no clear D. The CDR3 is made up of 15 amino acids. CDR1 and CDR2 (germline): KGHSH, LQKENI. Trimming removed 3 bases from V and 0 bases from J, with 8 bases in between. CDR3 region: CASSPRLANTGELFF. The CDR3 DNA, read in part, is TGTGCCAGCTCACCCCGGTTAGCGAACACCGGGGAG.

About this clone: Read data end 3 residues before the CDR3 end; the end is taken from the germline J gene. The chain couples TRBV11-2 to TRBJ2-7; D perhaps matches TRBD2 (5 bases). This CDR3 has 15 amino acids. Germline loops: CDR1 SGHAT, CDR2 FQNNGV. V was pared by 5 bases and J by 2 bases, with 16 bases between. The part of the CDR3 DNA that was read is TGTGCCAGCAGCCATCCTGGAAAGAGGGCCTACGAG. It yields the protein CASSHPGKRAYE. The CDR3 in full is CASSHPGKRAYEQYF.

In this sample, this clone turned up a few times. With the read ending 3 residues before the CDR3 end, the germline J gene is used to fill in that end. The J gene is TRBJ2-5, the V gene TRBV19; 9 nucleotides line up with TRBD2. Germline-derived CDR1 and CDR2 are LNHDA and SQIVND (reference sequence). The J segment lost 5 bases and the V segment lost 4 bases, leaving 14 bases of the junction unmatched. This CDR3 has 17 residues. The CDR3 spells CASSSGLARATGETQYF. CDR3 DNA (partial): TGTGCCAGTAGTAGCGGACTAGCGAGGGCCACGGGGGAGACC. Complete variable domain (other parts from reference TRBV19 and TRBJ2-5): DGGITQSPKYLFRKEGQNVTLSCEQNLNHDAMYWYRQDPGQGLRLIYYSQIVNDFQKGDIAEGYSVSREKKESFPLTVTSAQKNPTAFYLCASSSGLARATGETQYFGPGTRLLVL.

This clone was seen a few times. The read ends 3 residues before the CDR3 terminus; that terminus is restored from the germline J gene. This sequence joins TRBV11-2 and TRBJ2-1; 16 nucleotides match TRBD2. The CDR3 is made up of 15 amino acids. The V gene's germline CDR1 is SGHAT and CDR2 FQNNGV. Trimming removed 8 bases from V and 8 bases from J; junction bases left unmatched: 6. This CDR3 reads CASSTGTSGGDEQFF. The covered CDR3 bases are TGTGCCAGCTCCACCGGGACTAGCGGGGGGGATGAG.

This clone was detected only a few times. The DNA ends 3 residues before the CDR3 does, and the rest of the CDR3 is filled in from the germline J gene. V and J are TRBV30 and TRBJ1-4; D is possibly TRBD1 (6 bases). The germline CDR1 and CDR2 sequences are GTSNPN and SVGIG (reference sequence). V lost 3 bases, J lost 0 bases, and 11 bases lay in between. There are 15 residues in the CDR3. The sequenced CDR3 bases are TGTGCCTGGAGGGCAGGGGTTGCAACTAATGAAAAA. This codes for CAWRAGVATNEK. The complete CDR3 sequence is CAWRAGVATNEKLFF.